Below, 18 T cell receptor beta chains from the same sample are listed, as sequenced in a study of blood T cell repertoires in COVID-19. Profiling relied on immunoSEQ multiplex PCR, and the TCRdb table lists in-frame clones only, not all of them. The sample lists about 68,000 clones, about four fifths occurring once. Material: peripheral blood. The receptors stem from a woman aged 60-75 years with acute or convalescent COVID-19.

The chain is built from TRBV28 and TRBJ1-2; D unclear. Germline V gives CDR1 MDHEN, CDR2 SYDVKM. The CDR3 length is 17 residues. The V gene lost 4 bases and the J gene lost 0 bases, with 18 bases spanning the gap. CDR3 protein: CASSWGPLLGANYGYTF. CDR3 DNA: TGTGCCAGCAGTTGGGGTCCCCTCCTGGGAGCTAACTATGGCTACACCTTC.

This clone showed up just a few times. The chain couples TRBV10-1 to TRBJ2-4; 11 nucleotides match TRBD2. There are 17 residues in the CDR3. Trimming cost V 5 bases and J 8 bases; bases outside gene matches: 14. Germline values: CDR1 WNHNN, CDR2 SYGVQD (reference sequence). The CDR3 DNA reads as TGCGCCAGCAGTACCACTCTGGACACTAGCGGGGGAGACATTCAGTACTTC. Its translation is CASSTTLDTSGGDIQYF.

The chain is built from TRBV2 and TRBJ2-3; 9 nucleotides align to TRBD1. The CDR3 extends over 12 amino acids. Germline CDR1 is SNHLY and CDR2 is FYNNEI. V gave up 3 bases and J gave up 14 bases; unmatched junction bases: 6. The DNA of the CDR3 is TGTGCCAGCAGTGACCGGGACAGGGTACCGTATTTT. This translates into CASSDRDRVPYF.

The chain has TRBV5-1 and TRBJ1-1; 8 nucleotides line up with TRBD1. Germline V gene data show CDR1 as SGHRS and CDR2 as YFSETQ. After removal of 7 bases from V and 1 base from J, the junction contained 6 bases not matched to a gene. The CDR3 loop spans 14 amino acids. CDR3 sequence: CASSGDRPNTEAFF. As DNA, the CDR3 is TGCGCCAGCTCAGGGGACAGGCCGAACACTGAAGCTTTCTTT. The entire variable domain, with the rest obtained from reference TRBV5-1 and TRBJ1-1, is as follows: KAGVTQTPRYLIKTRGQQVTLSCSPISGHRSVSWYQQTPGQGLQFLFEYFSETQRNKGNFPGRFSGRQFSNSRSEMNVSTLELGDSALYLCASSGDRPNTEAFFGQGTRLTVV.

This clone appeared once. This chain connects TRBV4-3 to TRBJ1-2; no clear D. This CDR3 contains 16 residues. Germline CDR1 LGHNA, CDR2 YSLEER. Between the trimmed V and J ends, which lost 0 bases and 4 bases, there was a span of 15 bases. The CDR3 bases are TGCGCCAGCAGCCAAGATGGCCAGGCCCGCAGCTATGGCTACACCTTC. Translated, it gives CASSQDGQARSYGYTF.

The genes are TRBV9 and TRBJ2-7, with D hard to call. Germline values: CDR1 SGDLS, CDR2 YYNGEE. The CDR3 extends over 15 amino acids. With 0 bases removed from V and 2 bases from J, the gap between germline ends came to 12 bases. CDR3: CASSVGGDPTYEQYF. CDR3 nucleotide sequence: TGTGCCAGCAGCGTAGGCGGCGACCCGACCTACGAGCAGTACTTC. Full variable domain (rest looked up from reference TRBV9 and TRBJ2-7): DSGVTQTPKHLITATGQRVTLRCSPRSGDLSVYWYQQSLDQGLQFLIQYYNGEERAKGNILERFSAQQFPDLHSELNLSSLELGDSALYFCASSVGGDPTYEQYFGPGTRLTVT.

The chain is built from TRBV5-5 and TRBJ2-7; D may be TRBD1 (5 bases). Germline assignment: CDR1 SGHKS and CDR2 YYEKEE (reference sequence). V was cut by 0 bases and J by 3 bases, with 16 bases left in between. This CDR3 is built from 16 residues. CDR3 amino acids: CASSLGGAIGYYEQYF. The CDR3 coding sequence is TGTGCCAGCAGCTTGGGTGGGGCCATCGGGTACTACGAGCAGTACTTC.

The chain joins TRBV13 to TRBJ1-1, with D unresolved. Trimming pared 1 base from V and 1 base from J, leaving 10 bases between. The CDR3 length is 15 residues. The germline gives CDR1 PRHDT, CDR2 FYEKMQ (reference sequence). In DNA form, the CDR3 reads TGTGCCAGCAGCTTAGTGTGGGAGGGGAACACTGAAGCTTTCTTT. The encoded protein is CASSLVWEGNTEAFF.

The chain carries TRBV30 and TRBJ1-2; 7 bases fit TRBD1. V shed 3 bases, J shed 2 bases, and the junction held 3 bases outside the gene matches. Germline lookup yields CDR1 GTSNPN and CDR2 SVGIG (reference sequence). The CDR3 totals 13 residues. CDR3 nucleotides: TGTGCCTGGAGCGAAGGGGGCAACTATGGCTACACCTTC. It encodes CAWSEGGNYGYTF.

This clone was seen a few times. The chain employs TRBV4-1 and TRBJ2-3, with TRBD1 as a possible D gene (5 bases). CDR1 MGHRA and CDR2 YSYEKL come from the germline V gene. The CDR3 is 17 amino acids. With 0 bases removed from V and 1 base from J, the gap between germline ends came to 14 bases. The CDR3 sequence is CASSQEQEGRGTDTQYF. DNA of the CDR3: TGCGCCAGCAGCCAAGAACAAGAAGGCAGGGGCACAGATACGCAGTATTTT.

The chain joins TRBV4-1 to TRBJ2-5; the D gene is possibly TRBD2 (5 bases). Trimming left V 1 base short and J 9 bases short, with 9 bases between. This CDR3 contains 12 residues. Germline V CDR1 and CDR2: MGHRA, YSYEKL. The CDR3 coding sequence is TGCGCCAGCAGCCAAGGGACGGAGGCCCAGTACTTC. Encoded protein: CASSQGTEAQYF.

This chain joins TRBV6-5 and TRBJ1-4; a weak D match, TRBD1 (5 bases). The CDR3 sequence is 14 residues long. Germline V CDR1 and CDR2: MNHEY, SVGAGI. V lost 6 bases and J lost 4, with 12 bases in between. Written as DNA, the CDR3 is TGTGCCAGCAGACCCCAGGGAAATAATGAAAAACTGTTTTTT. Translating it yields CASRPQGNNEKLFF.

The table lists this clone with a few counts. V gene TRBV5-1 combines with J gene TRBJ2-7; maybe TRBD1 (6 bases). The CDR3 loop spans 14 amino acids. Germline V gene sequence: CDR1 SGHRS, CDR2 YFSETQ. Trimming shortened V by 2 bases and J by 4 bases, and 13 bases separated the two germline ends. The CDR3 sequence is CASSLVRGGYEQYF. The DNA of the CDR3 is TGCGCCAGCAGCTTAGTCAGGGGCGGGTACGAGCAGTACTTC.

CDR3 in DNA: TGTGCCAGCAGCCCGTTTTTCGGAGAGGAGACCCAGTACTTC. Its translation: CASSPFFGEETQYF. The genes are TRBV7-6 and TRBJ2-5; no clear D gene. The CDR3 runs 14 residues. Germline CDR1 is SGHVS and CDR2 is FNYEAQ. Trimming shortened V by 5 bases and J by 5 bases, and 15 bases separated the two germline ends.

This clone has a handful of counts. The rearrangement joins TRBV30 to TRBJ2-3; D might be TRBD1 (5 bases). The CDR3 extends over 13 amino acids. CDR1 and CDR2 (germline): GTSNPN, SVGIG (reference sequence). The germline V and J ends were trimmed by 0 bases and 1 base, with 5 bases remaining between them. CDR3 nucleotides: TGTGCCTGGAGTGTACAGGGCACAGATACGCAGTATTTT. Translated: CAWSVQGTDTQYF.

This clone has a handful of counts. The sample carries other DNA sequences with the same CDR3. The CDR3 DNA reads as TGTGCCAGCAGCGTCGGTAACAATCAGCCCCAGCATTTT. It yields the protein CASSVGNNQPQHF. The J gene is TRBJ1-5, the V gene TRBV9; D is uncertain. CDR1 is SGDLS, CDR2 YYNGEE, per germline. This CDR3 region has 13 residues. V shed 2 bases and J shed 3 bases, with 6 bases lying between them. The whole variable domain, filled in from reference TRBV9 and TRBJ1-5, reads DSGVTQTPKHLITATGQRVTLRCSPRSGDLSVYWYQQSLDQGLQFLIQYYNGEERAKGNILERFSAQQFPDLHSELNLSSLELGDSALYFCASSVGNNQPQHFGDGTRLSIL.

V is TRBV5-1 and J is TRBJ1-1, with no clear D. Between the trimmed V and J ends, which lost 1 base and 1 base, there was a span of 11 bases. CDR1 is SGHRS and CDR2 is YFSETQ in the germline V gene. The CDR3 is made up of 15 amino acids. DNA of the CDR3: TGCGCCAGCAGCTTGACGTCCCCGGGGAACACTGAAGCTTTCTTT. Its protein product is CASSLTSPGNTEAFF.

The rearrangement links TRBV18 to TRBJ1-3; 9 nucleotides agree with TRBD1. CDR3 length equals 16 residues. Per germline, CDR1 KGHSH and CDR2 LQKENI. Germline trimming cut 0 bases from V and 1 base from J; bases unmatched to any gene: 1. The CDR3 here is CASSPPGTGSGNTIYF. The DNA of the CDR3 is TGTGCCAGCTCACCACCGGGGACAGGGTCTGGAAACACCATATATTTT.